One and the same sample provided the 30 T cell receptor beta chains below, sequenced in a study of OX40 agonist ivuxolimab in advanced cancers. Method: immunoSEQ multiplex PCR; TCRdb's copy keeps in-frame clones and lacks some. The repertoire has around 68,000 clones, roughly 84% of them found once; the top ten carry 0.38%. This specimen consisted of CD4+ or CD8+ T cells sorted from blood, obtained in a trial of the OX40 agonist ivuxolimab. All receptors derive from an adult with an advanced solid tumor such as melanoma, head and neck, liver or kidney cancer.

This clone was seen only a few times. This sequence joins TRBV7-3 and TRBJ2-1; D unresolved. In germline, CDR1 is SGHTA, CDR2 FQGTGA. There are 12 residues in the CDR3. Deletions cut 1 base from V and 8 bases from J, with 6 bases between. The CDR3 DNA reads as TGTGCCAGCAGCTTAAGTGGACATGAGCAGTTCTTC. This translates into CASSLSGHEQFF.

The V gene is TRBV5-1, the J gene TRBJ1-5, with a weak D call TRBD1 (5 bases). The germline V gene encodes CDR1 SGHRS and CDR2 YFSETQ. V lost 0 bases and J 6 bases, leaving 13 bases between the germline ends. The CDR3 spans 15 residues. CDR3 region: CASSLDGASGQPQHF. CDR3 sequence (DNA): TGCGCCAGCAGCTTGGATGGGGCCTCGGGTCAGCCCCAGCATTTT. The variable domain in full, completed from reference TRBV5-1 and TRBJ1-5, reads KAGVTQTPRYLIKTRGQQVTLSCSPISGHRSVSWYQQTPGQGLQFLFEYFSETQRNKGNFPGRFSGRQFSNSRSEMNVSTLELGDSALYLCASSLDGASGQPQHFGDGTRLSIL.

This clone was seen only a few times. The rearrangement uses TRBV9 and TRBJ2-7, with D perhaps given as TRBD1 or TRBD2 (5 bases each). The CDR3 is 16 amino acids. CDR1 is SGDLS and CDR2 is YYNGEE in the germline V gene. Deletions cut 0 bases from V and 7 bases from J, with 20 bases between. CDR3 DNA: TGTGCCAGCAGCGTAGCCTCGGACATCGTTTGGGAGGAGCAGTACTTC. Amino acid sequence: CASSVASDIVWEEQYF.

The V call is TRBV20-1, the J call TRBJ2-1, with unresolved D. Trimming took off 0 bases at V and 8 bases at J, with 5 bases between the two ends. CDR1 is DFQATT and CDR2 is SNEGSKA in the germline V gene (reference sequence). CDR3 length: 11 residues. CDR3 nucleotides: TGCAGTGCTAGAGAAAAGTATGAGCAGTTCTTC. Amino acids: CSAREKYEQFF.

This chain uses TRBV18 with TRBJ1-5; 11 nucleotides line up with TRBD1. Trimming removed 2 bases from V and 6 bases from J; junction bases left unmatched: 3. The germline gives CDR1 KGHSH, CDR2 LQKENI. This CDR3 is built from 15 residues. CDR3 loop: CASSPGQGASQPQHF. Here the CDR3 DNA reads TGTGCCAGCTCACCAGGACAGGGGGCTAGTCAGCCCCAGCATTTT.

This clone was picked up one time. The chain recombines TRBV30 with TRBJ2-2; TRBD2 matches at 9 bases. Per the germline V gene, CDR1 is GTSNPN and CDR2 is SVGIG (reference sequence). The CDR3 is 16 amino acids. J gave up 5 bases and V 0 bases, and 7 bases lay outside the gene matches. In DNA form, the CDR3 reads TGTGCCTGGAGTGTAAAAGCGGGGGGCGGTACCGGGGAGCTGTTTTTT. It is translated as CAWSVKAGGGTGELFF.

The chain uses TRBV10-3 and TRBJ2-2, with D possibly matching TRBD1 (5 bases). Looked up from germline, CDR1 is ENHRY and CDR2 is SYGVKD. The CDR3 consists of 15 residues. Trimming took off 0 bases at V and 5 bases at J, with 10 bases between the two ends. CDR3 sequence: CAISESSGQTGELFF. The CDR3 DNA reads as TGTGCCATCAGTGAGTCGTCAGGGCAGACCGGGGAGCTGTTTTTT.

The CDR3 here is CASSEALRGHQETQYF. CDR3 coding DNA: TGTGCCAGCAGTGAAGCGCTTCGCGGGCACCAAGAGACCCAGTACTTC. This chain joins TRBV2 and TRBJ2-5, with D perhaps TRBD2 (5 bases). The V gene's germline CDR1 is SNHLY and CDR2 FYNNEI. With 0 bases removed from V and 0 bases from J, the gap between germline ends came to 11 bases. This CDR3 spans 16 amino acids.

This rearrangement joins TRBV19 to TRBJ2-7, with 8 bases fitting TRBD1. Trimming cost V 6 bases and J 3 bases; bases outside gene matches: 7. Per germline, CDR1 LNHDA and CDR2 SQIVND (reference sequence). The CDR3 runs 14 residues. In DNA form, the CDR3 reads TGTGCCAGTAGCCGGACAGGGACGAACTACGAGCAGTACTTC. Translated: CASSRTGTNYEQYF. The full variable domain, in which reference TRBV19 and TRBJ2-7 provide the parts outside the CDR3, is DGGITQSPKYLFRKEGQNVTLSCEQNLNHDAMYWYRQDPGQGLRLIYYSQIVNDFQKGDIAEGYSVSREKKESFPLTVTSAQKNPTAFYLCASSRTGTNYEQYFGPGTRLTVT.

As DNA, the CDR3 is TGTGCCAGCAGCCCGAGCCAAACAGGGTACACTGAAGCTTTCTTT. Protein product: CASSPSQTGYTEAFF. The chain carries TRBV11-2 and TRBJ1-1, with D tentatively TRBD1 (6 bases). Germline lookup yields CDR1 SGHAT and CDR2 FQNNGV. The CDR3 covers 15 residues. The V gene lost 5 bases and the J gene lost 3 bases, with 16 bases spanning the gap.

V gene TRBV7-6 combines with J gene TRBJ1-3, with 7 bases lining up with TRBD1. The CDR3 has 15 residues. V was clipped by 0 bases and J by 8 bases; unmatched bases: 7. Per the germline V gene, CDR1 is SGHVS and CDR2 is FNYEAQ. The CDR3 protein is CASSLATDRSDTIYF. The CDR3 DNA is TGTGCCAGCAGCTTAGCGACGGACAGGTCTGACACCATATATTTT.

The chain uses TRBV5-1 and TRBJ2-5; 7 bases are a match to TRBD1. This CDR3 region has 15 residues. Trimming took 1 base from V and 4 from J; bases not matched to a gene: 7. Germline V gene lookup returns CDR1 SGHRS and CDR2 YFSETQ. For the CDR3, the DNA is TGCGCCAGCAGCTTGACAGGGGTAGTCGGAGAGACCCAGTACTTC. Translation: CASSLTGVVGETQYF.

The genes are TRBV11-3 and TRBJ2-6; D may correspond to TRBD1 or TRBD2 (5 bases each). Germline V gene sequence: CDR1 SGHNT, CDR2 YENEEA. CDR3 length: 15 amino acids. The V end was cut by 1 base, the J end by 3 bases, with 7 bases between. The CDR3 loop reads CASSLGGIGANVLTF. The CDR3 DNA follows: TGTGCCAGCAGCTTAGGGGGGATTGGGGCCAACGTCCTGACTTTC.

The V and J genes are TRBV6-1 and TRBJ2-7; no reliable D call. The CDR3 runs 13 residues. Trimming cost V 6 bases and J 0 bases, with 9 bases left between them. Per the germline V gene, CDR1 is MNHNS and CDR2 is SASEGT. This CDR3 is CASRKTGSYEQYF. CDR3 nucleotides: TGTGCCAGCAGAAAGACGGGCTCCTACGAGCAGTACTTC.

With respect to this clone: One end of the junction does not line up with germline, which may come from a read error. CDR3 in DNA: TGTGCCAGCAGCTTTCGGCCTACCCTGACGACTGGCACAGATACGCTGTATTTT. Its translation: CASSFRPTLTTGTDTLYF. The rearrangement joins TRBV11-3 to TRBJ2-3; D ambiguous. The CDR3 consists of 18 residues. CDR1 SGHNT and CDR2 YENEEA come from the germline V gene.

This clone has only one observation. V gene TRBV29-1 combines with J gene TRBJ1-2, with 9 nucleotides matching TRBD1. Trimming took 5 bases from V and 5 from J; bases not matched to a gene: 6. The germline V gene encodes CDR1 SQVTM and CDR2 ANQGSEA. The CDR3 is 13 residues long. The chain's CDR3 is CSVSDRGGYGYTF. The DNA for the CDR3 is TGCAGCGTTTCTGACAGGGGGGGATATGGCTACACCTTC.

Turning to this clone: Other DNA sequences in the sample encode the same CDR3. The chain joins TRBV5-4 to TRBJ2-7; the match to TRBD1 covers 9 bases. The CDR3 consists of 15 residues. Germline CDR1 reads SGHNT; CDR2 reads YYREEE (reference sequence). The ends lost 1 base at V and 1 base at J; junction bases unmatched: 3. The CDR3 coding sequence is TGTGCCAGCAGCTTGTCAGGGACAGGGTCCTACGAGCAGTACTTC. Its protein product is CASSLSGTGSYEQYF.

The J gene is TRBJ1-2, the V gene TRBV27, with D possibly matching TRBD1 (6 bases). Germline V gene sequence: CDR1 MNHEY, CDR2 SMNVEV (reference sequence). Between the trimmed V and J ends, which lost 2 bases and 8 bases, there was a span of 15 bases. The CDR3 runs 14 residues. The CDR3 DNA follows: TGTGCCAGCAGTTTAGTACCCAGGGGCGAGGGCTACACCTTC. This sequence encodes CASSLVPRGEGYTF.

This clone was detected a few times. The chain employs TRBV19 and TRBJ2-3; D ambiguous. Per the germline V gene, CDR1 is LNHDA and CDR2 is SQIVND (reference sequence). With 0 bases removed from V and 2 bases from J, the gap between germline ends came to 15 bases. The CDR3 consists of 17 residues. CDR3 nucleotides: TGTGCCAGTAGTATAGACCGCGGCCGATATCACACAGATACGCAGTATTTT. It specifies CASSIDRGRYHTDTQYF.

V is TRBV27 and J is TRBJ1-5, with 9 bases lining up with TRBD1. Per the germline V gene, CDR1 is MNHEY and CDR2 is SMNVEV (reference sequence). The CDR3 extends over 15 amino acids. The CDR3 sequence: CASQLSGQGSQPQHF. For the CDR3, the DNA is TGTGCTTCCCAGCTTTCGGGACAGGGTAGTCAGCCCCAGCATTTT.

This clone was counted a single time. The chain uses TRBV6-1 and TRBJ1-1; D is undetermined. The CDR3 runs to 12 residues. The germline V and J ends were trimmed by 6 bases and 2 bases, with 7 bases remaining between them. Germline V lookup: CDR1 MNHNS, CDR2 SASEGT. CDR3 sequence (DNA): TGTGCCAGCAGCAGACACAACACTGAAGCTTTCTTT. Amino acid sequence: CASSRHNTEAFF.

This rearrangement joins TRBV11-2 to TRBJ1-2; 7 nucleotides match TRBD1. V lost 0 bases, J lost 4 bases, and 5 bases stayed unmatched. The CDR3 covers 15 residues. Germline CDR1 is SGHAT and CDR2 is FQNNGV. In DNA form, the CDR3 reads TGTGCCAGCAGCTTAGAGGGCAGGGGGGCCTATGGCTACACCTTC. Translation: CASSLEGRGAYGYTF.

This chain connects TRBV5-1 to TRBJ1-4; D gene ambiguous. Germline V CDR1 and CDR2: SGHRS, YFSETQ. Trimming pared 7 bases from V and 7 bases from J, leaving 17 bases between. The length of the CDR3 is 14 residues. The CDR3 sequence: CASRGGTGSEKLFF. The DNA for the CDR3 is TGCGCCAGCCGGGGAGGTACCGGATCTGAAAAACTGTTTTTT.

The chain employs TRBV11-2 and TRBJ2-6; D may correspond to TRBD1 or TRBD2 (5 bases each). Germline loops: CDR1 SGHAT, CDR2 FQNNGV. V was trimmed by 1 base and J by 0 bases, leaving 10 bases between them. The CDR3 is 17 residues long. CDR3 amino acids: CASSLGAGSSGANVLTF. CDR3 nucleotide sequence: TGTGCCAGCAGCTTAGGAGCAGGGAGCTCTGGGGCCAACGTCCTGACTTTC. The entire variable domain, with the rest obtained from reference TRBV11-2 and TRBJ2-6, is as follows: EAGVAQSPRYKIIEKRQSVAFWCNPISGHATLYWYQQILGQGPKLLIQFQNNGVVDDSQLPKDRFSAERLKGVDSTLKIQPAKLEDSAVYLCASSLGAGSSGANVLTFGAGSRLTVL.

In this sample, this clone turned up once. This chain uses TRBV7-6 with TRBJ2-5; 11 bases match TRBD2. Germline loops: CDR1 SGHVS, CDR2 FNYEAQ. The CDR3 sequence is 18 residues long. The junction had 13 bases not matched to a gene; V was cut back by 5 bases and J by 2 bases. Written as DNA, the CDR3 is TGTGCCAGCAGCCTCCGGGGGCTAGCGGGGGGCGTACAAGAGACCCAGTACTTC. It translates to CASSLRGLAGGVQETQYF.

V is TRBV4-1 and J is TRBJ1-6; 9 bases fit TRBD1. The V gene's germline CDR1 is MGHRA and CDR2 YSYEKL. V gave up 3 bases and J gave up 11 bases; unmatched junction bases: 8. This CDR3 is built from 15 residues. The DNA of the CDR3 is TGCGCCAGCAGCCAGACCGACAGGGGGACGACACCCCTCCACTTT. Its protein product is CASSQTDRGTTPLHF.

J is TRBJ2-7 and V is TRBV5-4; a weak D match, TRBD1 (6 bases). V lost 0 bases to trimming and J lost 7 bases, with 14 bases between them. The CDR3 contains 14 residues. Per the germline V gene, CDR1 is SGHNT and CDR2 is YYREEE (reference sequence). CDR3 amino acids: CASSLGTVMGEQYF. CDR3 DNA sequence: TGTGCCAGCAGCTTGGGGACAGTAATGGGGGAGCAGTACTTC.

The V call is TRBV4-2, the J call TRBJ2-5, with D tentatively TRBD2 (7 bases). Germline CDR1 LGHNA, CDR2 YNFKEQ. The CDR3 length is 16 residues. V shed 3 bases and J shed 2 bases, with 16 bases lying between them. For the CDR3, the DNA is TGTGCCAGCAGCCAGGGGGCAAGCGGGGTACAAGAGACCCAGTACTTC. Its translation is CASSQGASGVQETQYF.

The table lists this clone with a count of one. The chain links TRBV5-1 to TRBJ2-3; D gene uncertain. With 5 bases removed from V and 0 bases from J, the gap between germline ends came to 13 bases. This CDR3 spans 15 amino acids. Germline values: CDR1 SGHRS, CDR2 YFSETQ. The CDR3 DNA reads as TGCGCCAGCAGTCGAGACGGGCGTAGCACAGATACGCAGTATTTT. Its protein is CASSRDGRSTDTQYF.

The CDR3 is CASSDPGTGNTEAFF. CDR3 nucleotide sequence: TGTGCCAGCAGTGATCCCGGGACAGGGAACACTGAAGCTTTCTTT. This chain joins TRBV25-1 and TRBJ1-1; the match to TRBD1 covers 8 bases. V trimming: 3 bases; J trimming: 1 base; junction bases outside the gene matches: 4. CDR1 and CDR2 (germline): MGHDK, SYGVNS. CDR3 length equals 15 residues.